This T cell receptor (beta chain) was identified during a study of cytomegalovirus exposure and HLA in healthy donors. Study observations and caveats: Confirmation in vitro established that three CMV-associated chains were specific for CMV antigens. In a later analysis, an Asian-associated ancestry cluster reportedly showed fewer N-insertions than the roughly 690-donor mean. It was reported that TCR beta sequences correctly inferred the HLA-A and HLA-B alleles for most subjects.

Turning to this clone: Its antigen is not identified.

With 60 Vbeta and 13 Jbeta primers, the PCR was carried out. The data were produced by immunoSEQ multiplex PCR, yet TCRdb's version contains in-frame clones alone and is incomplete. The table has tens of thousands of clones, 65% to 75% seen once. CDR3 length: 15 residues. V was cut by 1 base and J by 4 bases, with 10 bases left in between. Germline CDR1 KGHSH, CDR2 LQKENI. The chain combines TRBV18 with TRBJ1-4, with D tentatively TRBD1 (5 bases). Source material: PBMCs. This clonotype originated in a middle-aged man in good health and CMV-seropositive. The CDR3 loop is CASSPRQGINEKLFF. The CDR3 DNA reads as TGTGCCAGCTCACCACGGCAGGGTATTAATGAAAAACTGTTTTTT. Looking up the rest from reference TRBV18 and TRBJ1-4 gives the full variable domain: NAGVMQNPRHLVRRRGQEARLRCSPMKGHSHVYWYRQLPEEGLKFMVYLQKENIIDESGMPKERFSAEFPKEGPSILRIQQVVRGDSAAYFCASSPRQGINEKLFFGSGTQLSVL.